A single sample gave rise to the 26 T cell receptor beta chains below, sequenced in a study of T-cell reconstitution after alpha-beta-depleted transplantation in children (dated by TCRdb to 2016 to 2017). Libraries came from PCR. These reads were obtained on an Illumina HiSeq 2500. Molecular barcoding was employed in the preparation of TCR libraries, with unique molecular identifiers being used to normalize TCRbeta repertoire quantification. TCRdb reworked the public reads: Q25 trimming with fastp, MiXCR clone assembly, productive beta chains retained. Rows are unified per CDR3 protein, each entry keeping the most common DNA and genes. The sample table holds approximately 650,000 distinct CDR3 sequences, of which around 13% were seen once. The top ten hold around 0.79% of the sample. The sample's treatment or condition label is to be understood as: allogeneic hematopoietic cell transplantation with graft depleted of TCRalphabeta T cells and CD19 B cells.

This specimen was PBMCs, taken before TCRalphabeta/CD19-depleted stem cell transplant. These receptors originate from a girl aged 2 to 9 with congenital amegakaryocytic thrombocytopenia, due to receive a stem cell transplant.

This clonotype has at least ten counts. This sequence joins TRBV5-1 and TRBJ2-7; 10 bases match TRBD2. The junction had 7 bases not matched to a gene; V was cut back by 4 bases and J by 3 bases. This CDR3 has 15 residues. Germline V gene sequence: CDR1 SGHRS, CDR2 YFSETQ. CDR3 DNA: TGCGCCAGCAGCCCTGGGGGGACTAGCGTCTACGAGCAGTACTTC. It is translated as CASSPGGTSVYEQYF.

This clonotype turned up a few times. This chain joins TRBV2 and TRBJ2-1; D gene uncertain. The CDR3 is 11 residues long. In germline, CDR1 is SNHLY, CDR2 FYNNEI. V was pared by 8 bases and J by 9 bases, with 11 bases between. The CDR3 spells CASGKGGEQFF. The CDR3 nucleotides read TGTGCCAGCGGTAAGGGCGGTGAGCAGTTCTTC.

Here the CDR3 DNA reads TGTGCCAGCAGCTCCGGGGTAGGGCGCCCAGCAGATACGCAGTATTTT. Amino acids: CASSSGVGRPADTQYF. This chain joins TRBV9 and TRBJ2-3; possibly TRBD2 for D (5 bases). Germline CDR1 is SGDLS and CDR2 is YYNGEE. V lost 4 bases, J lost 4 bases, and 19 bases lay in between. This CDR3 contains 16 residues.

Comments on this clonotype: This sequence may be a read error, since a much larger clone differs from it by one base. The J gene is TRBJ2-1, the V gene TRBV4-1, with 10 bases identical to TRBD2. Per germline, CDR1 MGHRA and CDR2 YSYEKL. The CDR3 consists of 16 residues. CDR3 DNA: TGCGCCAGCAGCCAAGTTAGCGGGAGGACTTACAATGTGCAGTTCTTC. Translating gives CASSQVSGRTYNVQFF.

This clonotype was picked up a small number of times. The CDR3, as DNA: TGTGCCAGCAGCTTAGCGTTCCTGGAGACCCAGTACTTC. Its translation is CASSLAFLETQYF. The chain links TRBV7-9 to TRBJ2-5; no definite D call. The CDR3 consists of 13 residues. The V gene lost 0 bases and the J gene lost 5 bases, with 7 bases spanning the gap. Germline V CDR1 and CDR2: SEHNR, FQNEAQ (reference sequence). Variable domain in full (rest from reference TRBV7-9 and TRBJ2-5): DTGVSQNPRHKITKRGQNVTFRCDPISEHNRLYWYRQTLGQGPEFLTYFQNEAQLEKSRLLSDRFSAERPKGSFSTLEIQRTEQGDSAMYLCASSLAFLETQYFGPGTRLLVL.

This clonotype was counted between two and nine times. The V gene is TRBV2, the J gene TRBJ1-2; no firm D call. CDR1 and CDR2 (germline): SNHLY, FYNNEI. Between the trimmed V and J ends, which lost 3 bases and 3 bases, there was a span of 14 bases. This CDR3 has 15 residues. The DNA for the CDR3 is TGTGCCAGCAGTGATCCGGACCTAGCGGACTATGGCTACACCTTC. Translation gives CASSDPDLADYGYTF.

This clonotype was counted only a few times. This chain joins TRBV28 and TRBJ2-1, with D uncertain. The CDR3 runs to 16 residues. V lost 5 bases and J 3 bases, leaving 17 bases between the germline ends. Per germline, CDR1 MDHEN and CDR2 SYDVKM. In DNA form, the CDR3 reads TGTGCCAGCAGTCGGTTGGTAGCCAATAACTACAATGAGCAGTTCTTC. Its translation: CASSRLVANNYNEQFF.

This clonotype was picked up a small number of times. The chain is built from TRBV12-3 or TRBV12-4 and TRBJ2-1, with a possible D match to TRBD2 (7 bases). This CDR3 has 15 residues. V shed 6 bases and J shed 8 bases, with 20 bases lying between them. CDR3 DNA: TGTGCCAGCAGCTCCTCCCGGGGAGGGGGTGATGAGCAGTTCTTC. Amino acid sequence: CASSSSRGGGDEQFF.

Ten or more counts support this clonotype. The V gene is TRBV6-2 or TRBV6-3, the J gene TRBJ2-7; D uncertain. Germline V gives CDR1 MNHEY, CDR2 SVGEGT. The V and J ends lost 4 bases and 3 bases respectively, with 7 bases between them. There are 12 residues in the CDR3. CDR3 sequence reads: CASSSLLYEQYF. CDR3 DNA sequence: TGTGCCAGCAGTTCCCTACTCTACGAGCAGTACTTC.

The rearrangement joins TRBV12-3 or TRBV12-4 to TRBJ2-7; 12 bases fit TRBD2. This CDR3 is 16 amino acids long. V shed 5 bases, J shed 5 bases, and the junction held 10 bases outside the gene matches. CDR3 amino acids: CASSTPPSGRAHEQYF. The CDR3 DNA reads as TGTGCCAGCAGTACTCCCCCTAGCGGGAGGGCCCACGAGCAGTACTTC.

At least ten counts were recorded for this clonotype. The chain carries TRBV7-7 and TRBJ2-1, with 10 bases lining up with TRBD2. Germline V CDR1 and CDR2: SSHAT, FNYEAQ (reference sequence). Trimming cost V 0 bases and J 5 bases; bases outside gene matches: 10. CDR3 size: 18 residues. The CDR3 coding sequence is TGTGCCAGCAGCTTAGCCCCCGGGGGTAGCGGGGGGAACAATGAGCAGTTCTTC. Translation gives CASSLAPGGSGGNNEQFF.

The sample holds many counts of this clonotype. The V call is TRBV29-1, the J call TRBJ1-2; D unclear. Looked up from germline, CDR1 is SQVTM and CDR2 is ANQGSEA. This CDR3 has 12 amino acids. Trimming left V 4 bases short and J 4 bases short, with 10 bases between. CDR3 sequence (DNA): TGCAGCGTTGGATACAGCTCCTATGGCTACACCTTC. Protein sequence: CSVGYSSYGYTF.

The J gene is TRBJ2-1, the V gene TRBV20-1, with 10 bases that match TRBD2. Trimming cost V 0 bases and J 6 bases; bases outside gene matches: 2. The CDR3 is 14 amino acids. Germline assignment: CDR1 DFQATT and CDR2 SNEGSKA (reference sequence). In DNA form, the CDR3 reads TGCAGTGCTAGAGATAGCGGGAGGTTCAATGAGCAGTTCTTC. It translates to CSARDSGRFNEQFF.

This clonotype came up a few times. The chain employs TRBV6-1 and TRBJ2-3; TRBD1 agrees at 9 bases. CDR1 and CDR2 (germline): MNHNS, SASEGT. This CDR3 has 15 amino acids. V gave up 7 bases and J gave up 0 bases; unmatched junction bases: 5. The CDR3 nucleotides are TGTGCCAGCATCAGACAGGGGGTTAGCACAGATACGCAGTATTTT. This translates into CASIRQGVSTDTQYF.

V gene TRBV5-1 combines with J gene TRBJ1-3, with TRBD1 matching over 7 bases. Germline values: CDR1 SGHRS, CDR2 YFSETQ. Trimming cost V 1 base and J 6 bases; bases outside gene matches: 13. The CDR3 covers 17 residues. This chain's CDR3 is CASSLYGDSTYQNTIYF. CDR3 bases: TGCGCCAGCAGCTTGTACGGGGACAGTACCTACCAAAACACCATATATTTT.

This clonotype was counted ten times or more. The chain is built from TRBV5-5 and TRBJ2-1, with 12 bases matching TRBD2. Unmatched junction bases numbered 9, after V lost 0 bases and J lost 8 bases. This CDR3 has 17 residues. Germline V gene sequence: CDR1 SGHKS, CDR2 YYEKEE (reference sequence). CDR3 nucleotide sequence: TGTGCCAGCAGCTTGGTTGCTAGCGGGAGGGCCATTGATGAGCAGTTCTTC. This gives the protein CASSLVASGRAIDEQFF. Full variable domain (rest looked up from reference TRBV5-5 and TRBJ2-1): DAGVTQSPTHLIKTRGQQVTLRCSPISGHKSVSWYQQVLGQGPQFIFQYYEKEERGRGNFPDRFSARQFPNYSSELNVNALLLGDSALYLCASSLVASGRAIDEQFFGPGTRLTVL.

This clonotype has just a few counts. The chain links TRBV25-1 to TRBJ2-5; a possible D gene is TRBD1 (6 bases). The V and J ends lost 7 bases and 5 bases respectively, with 20 bases between them. Per the germline V gene, CDR1 is MGHDK and CDR2 is SYGVNS. The CDR3 sequence is 15 residues long. The CDR3 DNA sequence: TGTGCCAGCACCGACTACAGGGACGAGGAGGAGACCCAGTACTTC. Translating gives CASTDYRDEEETQYF.

This clonotype was counted many times. The chain combines TRBV7-9 with TRBJ2-7; no clear D. The CDR3 length is 13 residues. The germline V gene encodes CDR1 SEHNR and CDR2 FQNEAQ (reference sequence). Trimming removed 2 bases at V and 1 base at J, with 6 bases between. The CDR3 region is CASSLPGSYEQYF. In DNA, the CDR3 is TGTGCCAGCAGCTTACCGGGTTCCTACGAGCAGTACTTC.

The V and J genes are TRBV20-1 and TRBJ1-5; no firm D call. Germline V gives CDR1 DFQATT, CDR2 SNEGSKA (reference sequence). This CDR3 contains 13 residues. V lost 1 base, J lost 7 bases, and 11 bases lay in between. CDR3 residues: CSARVEGGQPQHF. The CDR3 DNA reads as TGCAGTGCTAGAGTGGAGGGTGGCCAGCCCCAGCATTTT.

This rearrangement joins TRBV7-3 to TRBJ2-3, with 9 bases identical to TRBD2. CDR3 length: 16 residues. Losses at the gene ends were 1 base for V and 5 bases for J; bases not matched to a gene: 7. The V gene's germline CDR1 is SGHTA and CDR2 FQGTGA. CDR3 region: CASSLIGREGQDTQYF. CDR3 DNA: TGTGCCAGCAGCTTAATCGGGCGGGAGGGACAAGATACGCAGTATTTT. Based on the CDR3 plus reference TRBV7-3 and TRBJ2-3, the full variable domain is GAGVSQTPSNKVTEKGKYVELRCDPISGHTALYWYRQSLGQGPEFLIYFQGTGAADDSGLPNDRFFAVRPEGSVSTLKIQRTERGDSAVYLCASSLIGREGQDTQYFGPGTRLTVL.

The rearrangement uses TRBV5-1 and TRBJ2-6, with D uncertain. CDR1 is SGHRS and CDR2 is YFSETQ in the germline V gene. V gave up 3 bases and J gave up 0 bases, with 7 bases separating them. CDR3 length equals 15 residues. Written as DNA, the CDR3 is TGCGCCAGCAGCTCCCCAGGCTCTGGGGCCAACGTCCTGACTTTC. Its translation is CASSSPGSGANVLTF.

There are many counts of this clonotype. The chain couples TRBV28 to TRBJ2-2; D call uncertain. The CDR3 has 14 residues. The germline gives CDR1 MDHEN, CDR2 SYDVKM. V lost 1 base, J lost 5 bases, and 8 bases lay in between. CDR3 protein: CASSLYPPTGELFF. The CDR3 nucleotides are TGTGCCAGCAGTTTATACCCCCCTACCGGGGAGCTGTTTTTT.

This clonotype was found many times. V and J are TRBV5-1 and TRBJ2-2; no clear D gene. Germline V lookup: CDR1 SGHRS, CDR2 YFSETQ. The CDR3 sequence is 16 residues long. Between the trimmed V and J ends, which lost 0 bases and 0 bases, there was a span of 9 bases. This CDR3 reads CASSLALGSNTGELFF. CDR3 nucleotides: TGCGCCAGCAGCTTGGCGCTCGGCTCGAACACCGGGGAGCTGTTTTTT.

This clonotype was seen ten or more times. The chain employs TRBV6-5 and TRBJ2-5; tentatively, D is TRBD1 (5 bases). The germline V gene has CDR1 MNHEY and CDR2 SVGAGI. Trimming shortened V by 0 bases and J by 12 bases, and 14 bases separated the two germline ends. The CDR3 is made up of 13 amino acids. CDR3 bases: TGTGCCAGCAGTTACTCGCCTCAGGGTATGGAGTACTTC. Protein: CASSYSPQGMEYF.

The chain joins TRBV4-1 to TRBJ1-1, with 8 positions matching TRBD1. The germline V gene encodes CDR1 MGHRA and CDR2 YSYEKL. V lost 3 bases, J lost 3 bases, and 9 bases stayed unmatched. The CDR3 has 16 amino acids. CDR3 region: CASSHVDRADHTEAFF. The CDR3 coding sequence is TGCGCCAGCAGCCACGTGGACAGGGCGGATCACACTGAAGCTTTCTTT.

The chain is built from TRBV15 and TRBJ2-4; D is uncertain. Per germline, CDR1 LNHNV and CDR2 YYDKDF (reference sequence). V was trimmed by 1 base and J by 13 bases, leaving 8 bases between them. This CDR3 contains 11 residues. This chain's CDR3 is CATSRALVQYF. CDR3 nucleotides: TGTGCCACCAGCAGAGCCCTCGTCCAGTACTTC.